Each of the 10 T cell receptor beta chains below was sequenced from the same sample in a study of CD8+CD57+ T cells in acquired aplastic anemia. Patients chosen for sequencing had shown CD8+CD57+ cell expansion by flow cytometry. TCR beta VDJ combinations and CDR3 sequences were profiled from genomic DNA. TCRdb reprocessed the reads with MiXCR, giving one entry per CDR3 protein. The sample has approximately 180,000 distinct CDR3 sequences, 50% to 65% seen once. What was sequenced was sorted CD4+, CD8+, or CD8+CD57+ T cells (not recorded which) from PBMCs. Receptors originate from a human donor with aplastic anemia.

This chain links TRBV20-1 with TRBJ2-2; TRBD1 matches at 8 bases. Germline values: CDR1 DFQATT, CDR2 SNEGSKA (reference sequence). J lost 3 bases, V lost 0 bases, and 6 bases had no gene match. The CDR3 totals 16 residues. CDR3 in amino acids: CSARDQETGDTGELFF. The CDR3 region has the DNA TGCAGTGCTAGAGACCAGGAGACAGGGGACACCGGGGAGCTGTTTTTT.

The J gene is TRBJ1-2, the V gene TRBV7-9; 9 bases agree with TRBD1. The CDR3 consists of 14 residues. Trimming at V came to 0 bases and at J to 6 bases, leaving 2 bases not matched to a gene. CDR1 is SEHNR and CDR2 is FQNEAQ in the germline V gene (reference sequence). Here the CDR3 reads CASSLARTGDGYTF. The CDR3, as DNA: TGTGCCAGCAGCTTAGCCCGGACAGGGGATGGCTACACCTTC.

This clonotype was seen many times. This chain connects TRBV5-8 to TRBJ2-5; D gene unclear. The CDR3 spans 15 residues. V gave up 6 bases and J gave up 2 bases, with 17 bases separating them. Germline values: CDR1 SGHTS, CDR2 YDEGEE. DNA of the CDR3: TGTGCCAGCACCCTGGAAGGCAAAAAACAAGAGACCCAGTACTTC. It translates to CASTLEGKKQETQYF.

This clonotype was seen at least ten times. This chain links TRBV10-2 with TRBJ1-2, with 9 bases matching TRBD1. The CDR3 covers 14 residues. The germline V gene encodes CDR1 WSHSY and CDR2 SAAADI. V lost 4 bases, J lost 4 bases, and 4 bases stayed unmatched. The DNA for the CDR3 is TGCGCCAGCAGTGGGACAGGGGACCGCTATGGCTACACCTTC. This sequence encodes CASSGTGDRYGYTF.

The chain links TRBV10-3 to TRBJ1-5; D call uncertain. The V gene lost 0 bases and the J gene lost 4 bases, with 13 bases spanning the gap. The germline V gene has CDR1 ENHRY and CDR2 SYGVKD. The CDR3 is made up of 16 amino acids. The CDR3 DNA is TGTGCCATCAGTGAGTCGCTCAGGATTAGTAATCAGCCCCAGCATTTT. Protein product: CAISESLRISNQPQHF.

The chain recombines TRBV7-8 with TRBJ2-7; unclear D gene. Looked up from germline, CDR1 is SGHVS and CDR2 is FQNEAQ. The CDR3 totals 12 residues. Trimming pared 5 bases from V and 3 bases from J, leaving 8 bases between. The CDR3 sequence is CASSPSNYEQYF. The CDR3 nucleotides read TGTGCCAGCAGCCCCTCTAACTACGAGCAGTACTTC.

The chain links TRBV11-2 to TRBJ2-7; TRBD2 matches 10 bases. CDR3 length: 16 residues. The junction had 7 bases not matched to a gene; V was cut back by 5 bases and J by 0 bases. Germline CDR1 reads SGHAT; CDR2 reads FQNNGV. The CDR3 protein is CASSPIKRGGSYEQYF. The DNA for the CDR3 is TGTGCCAGCAGCCCCATCAAGCGGGGGGGCTCCTACGAGCAGTACTTC.

This clonotype was recorded only once. A much larger clonotype is one base distant, so this may be a read error. The chain carries TRBV7-9 and TRBJ1-6; the D is unclear. The CDR3 consists of 19 residues. Germline-derived CDR1 and CDR2 are SEHNR and FQNEAQ (reference sequence). CDR3 protein: CAGSQDSYGRLRSNSPLHF. CDR3 bases: TGTGCCGGCAGCCAAGATTCATACGGCAGATTGAGATCTAATTCACCCCTCCACTTT.

The V gene is TRBV9, the J gene TRBJ2-1; D gene uncertain. Germline V lookup: CDR1 SGDLS, CDR2 YYNGEE. This CDR3 has 14 residues. Trimming took off 0 bases at V and 4 bases at J, with 8 bases between the two ends. CDR3: CASSVVSQYNEQFF. In DNA, the CDR3 is TGTGCCAGCAGCGTAGTCTCCCAGTACAATGAGCAGTTCTTC. The variable domain in full, with the rest retrieved from reference TRBV9 and TRBJ2-1, is DSGVTQTPKHLITATGQRVTLRCSPRSGDLSVYWYQQSLDQGLQFLIQYYNGEERAKGNILERFSAQQFPDLHSELNLSSLELGDSALYFCASSVVSQYNEQFFGPGTRLTVL.

The chain combines TRBV20-1 with TRBJ1-2; possible D gene TRBD1, 6 bases. Germline V gene data show CDR1 as DFQATT and CDR2 as SNEGSKA (reference sequence). Trimming pared 6 bases from V and 3 bases from J, leaving 11 bases between. This CDR3 contains 12 residues. CDR3: CSATGSDYGYTF. In nucleotides, the CDR3 is TGCAGTGCCACAGGGTCTGACTATGGCTACACCTTC.